The source of this TCR beta chain is a study of blood T cell repertoires in COVID-19. The repertoire was sequenced with immunoSEQ multiplex PCR; TCRdb's copy has only in-frame clones and lacks some. Of 80,000 or so clones in the sample, 85% were seen once. Source material: peripheral blood. The clonotype originates from a man in his sixties with COVID-19, enrolled during active disease.

CDR3 bases: TGTGCCAGCAGCCCTCGACAGCCCCAAGAGACCCAGTACTTC. Encoded protein: CASSPRQPQETQYF. The chain employs TRBV14 and TRBJ2-5, with a tentative D call TRBD1 (5 bases). The CDR3 sequence is 14 residues long. V dropped 4 bases and J dropped 1 base, with 10 bases sitting between them. The germline V gene encodes CDR1 SGHDN and CDR2 FVKESK.